This is a list of T cell receptor beta chains from one sample in a study of T cell responses to AZD1222 COVID-19 vaccine. TCRdb's copy holds only in-frame clones and misses some; the assay was immunoSEQ multiplex PCR. The sample has nearly 200,000 clones; under 95% are singletons. The source was peripheral blood, collected 28 days after the second AZD1222 dose. The source of these receptors is an adult who received the AZD1222 COVID-19 vaccine. The CDR3 runs from the conserved cysteine through the conserved F or W. A D gene is named only where the DNA matches it firmly. Clone size appears in some rows only: once, few, many, or a class for an expanded clone.

J: TRBJ2-5; D: .; size: .; V: TRBV18; DNA: TGTGCCAGCTCACCACCGGTGTCGGAAGAGACCCAGTACTTC; CDR3: CASSPPVSEETQYF
J: TRBJ1-1; D: .; size: .; V: TRBV5-1; DNA: TGCGCCAGCAGCTCAGGGATGAACACTGAAGCTTTCTTT; CDR3: CASSSGMNTEAFF
J: TRBJ1-2; D: .; size: .; V: TRBV21-1; DNA: TGTGCCAGCAGCAAAGAAGGAGACATACGCGACGATGGCTACACCTTC; CDR3: CASSKEGDIRDDGYTF
J: TRBJ1-6; D: .; size: .; V: TRBV12-3/TRBV12-4; DNA: TGTGCCAGCAGTTTAAGGGGAAATTCACCCCTCCACTTT; CDR3: CASSLRGNSPLHF
J: TRBJ1-1; D: .; size: .; V: TRBV4-1; DNA: TGCGCCAGCAGCCTAATGATAGGGGGGAACACTGAAGCTTTCTTT; CDR3: CASSLMIGGNTEAFF
J: TRBJ2-7; D: .; size: few; V: TRBV3-1/TRBV3-2; DNA: TGTGCCAGCAGCCCTCGGACAGCAACCTACGAGCAGTACTTC; CDR3: CASSPRTATYEQYF
J: TRBJ2-1; D: .; size: .; V: TRBV7-6; DNA: TGTGCCAGCAGCTTAGATCACACGATTCCTTACAATGAGCAGTTCTTC; CDR3: CASSLDHTIPYNEQFF
J: TRBJ1-1; D: TRBD1; size: .; V: TRBV18; DNA: TGTGCCAGCTCATTTAGGGTCCTGGTCGAGGTCGGGTCGGGACAGGGACCTGAAGCTTTCTTT; CDR3: CASSFRVLVEVGSGQGPEAFF
J: TRBJ2-1; D: .; size: .; V: TRBV3-1/TRBV3-2; DNA: TGTGCCAGCAGCCTAACAGGTGTCCACAATGAGCAGTTCTTC; CDR3: CASSLTGVHNEQFF
J: TRBJ2-5; D: .; size: .; V: TRBV5-4; DNA: TGTGCCAGCAGCGGGAACAGGGATGTAAAAGAGACCCAGTACTTC; CDR3: CASSGNRDVKETQYF
J: TRBJ2-1; D: .; size: once; V: TRBV3-1/TRBV3-2; DNA: TGTGCCAGCAGCTTCGGAGGGATTCAGCAGTTCTTC; CDR3: CASSFGGIQQFF
J: TRBJ2-7; D: TRBD1; size: .; V: TRBV7-3; DNA: TGTGCCAGCAGCGAACCGGGACAGGGGGACGAGCAGTACTTC; CDR3: CASSEPGQGDEQYF
J: TRBJ2-7; D: .; size: .; V: TRBV24-1; DNA: TGTGCCACCAGTGATGCCTACAGGGCTTCCTACGAGCAGTACTTC; CDR3: CATSDAYRASYEQYF
J: TRBJ1-2; D: .; size: few; V: TRBV6-1; DNA: TGTGCCAGCAGTGAATTCGGAGGGAATCCCTATGGCTACACCTTC; CDR3: CASSEFGGNPYGYTF
J: TRBJ1-5; D: .; size: .; V: TRBV12-3/TRBV12-4; DNA: TGTGCCAGCAGCTACTTTGACCAGCCCCAGCATTTT; CDR3: CASSYFDQPQHF
J: TRBJ2-2; D: TRBD1; size: .; V: TRBV15; DNA: TGTGCCACCAGCGTCTACCTGGGACAGGGGTTCGGGGAGCTGTTTTTT; CDR3: CATSVYLGQGFGELFF
J: TRBJ1-2; D: .; size: .; V: TRBV6-5; DNA: TGTGCCAGCAGTACCCCCTTGGGAGGCTACACCTTC; CDR3: CASSTPLGGYTF
J: TRBJ2-7; D: .; size: once; V: TRBV5-6; DNA: TGTGCCAGCAGCGCCCACTCCTACGAGCAGTACTTC; CDR3: CASSAHSYEQYF
J: TRBJ1-1; D: .; size: .; V: TRBV6-5; DNA: TGTGCCAGCAGTATCCTAAAGGTGGTCTGGGACACTTTT; CDR3: CASSILKVVWDTF
J: TRBJ1-5; D: TRBD1; size: .; V: TRBV18; DNA: TGTGCCAGCTCACGGCAACCGGGACAGGAACCTCAGCCCCAGCATTTT; CDR3: CASSRQPGQEPQPQHF
J: TRBJ1-4; D: TRBD1; size: .; V: TRBV9; DNA: TGTGCCAGCAGTCCTTCACAGGGGTCTAATGAAAAACTGTTTTTT; CDR3: CASSPSQGSNEKLFF
J: TRBJ1-5; D: .; size: .; V: TRBV2; DNA: TGTGCCAGCAGCCTAGGGACACACAATCAGCCCCAGCATTTT; CDR3: CASSLGTHNQPQHF
J: TRBJ1-2; D: .; size: .; V: TRBV27; DNA: TGTGCCAGCAGAGGGGAAACTTTAAACTATGGCTACACCTTC; CDR3: CASRGETLNYGYTF
J: TRBJ1-3; D: .; size: .; V: TRBV7-2; DNA: TGTGCCAGCAGCCCACATGACCCAATCTCTGGAAACACCATATATTTT; CDR3: CASSPHDPISGNTIYF
J: TRBJ2-1; D: .; size: .; V: TRBV6-1; DNA: TGTGCCAGCAGTCAACAGGGTCTACAAACCAATGAGCAGTTCTTC; CDR3: CASSQQGLQTNEQFF
J: TRBJ2-5; D: TRBD2; size: .; V: TRBV6-5; DNA: TGTGCCAGCAGTTTTACCCAGCGGGGAACTCAAGAGACCCAGTACTTC; CDR3: CASSFTQRGTQETQYF
J: TRBJ1-1; D: .; size: .; V: TRBV7-3; DNA: TGTGCCAGCAGCTTAACCATCTTCAGGCCGGGACCGCGAACGGACGGTGGCACTGAAGCTTTCTTT; CDR3: CASSLTIFRPGPRTDGGTEAFF
J: TRBJ2-5; D: .; size: .; V: TRBV7-8; DNA: TGTGCCAGCACCTTAATGGGCCAAGAGACCCAGTACTTC; CDR3: CASTLMGQETQYF
J: TRBJ1-6; D: TRBD1; size: .; V: TRBV19; DNA: TGTGCCAGTAGTATACGACAGGGCCCGACGGAGTATAATTCACCCCTCCACTTT; CDR3: CASSIRQGPTEYNSPLHF
J: TRBJ2-4; D: .; size: .; V: TRBV6-5; DNA: TGTGCCAGCAGTTACTCTGGGAAAGGGGCCAAAAACATTCAGTACTTC; CDR3: CASSYSGKGAKNIQYF
J: TRBJ1-4; D: TRBD1; size: .; V: TRBV9; DNA: TGTGCCAGCAGCCCCAACCAGGGGGGGAGTGAAAAACTGTTTTTT; CDR3: CASSPNQGGSEKLFF
J: TRBJ2-1; D: .; size: once; V: TRBV19; DNA: TGTGCCAGTAGTGACCACCGGGACCCGGGAGCTAGCATAGGGCAGTTCTTC; CDR3: CASSDHRDPGASIGQFF
J: TRBJ1-4; D: .; size: .; V: TRBV11-2; DNA: TGTGCCAGCAGCTTAGCGACAGGAGGAAATGAAAAACTGTTTTTT; CDR3: CASSLATGGNEKLFF
J: TRBJ2-2; D: .; size: .; V: TRBV7-9; DNA: TGTGCCAGCTTTGATGCGAACACCGGGGAGCTGTTTTTT; CDR3: CASFDANTGELFF
J: TRBJ1-5; D: .; size: .; V: TRBV6-6; DNA: TGTGCCAGCAACGAGGGAGCAAGCAATCAGCCCCAGCATTTT; CDR3: CASNEGASNQPQHF
J: TRBJ1-2; D: .; size: .; V: TRBV5-1; DNA: TGCGCCAGCAGCTTGGCCCCAACGGCTGGCTACACCTTC; CDR3: CASSLAPTAGYTF
J: TRBJ1-5; D: .; size: .; V: TRBV6-5; DNA: TGTGCCAGCAGTTATCGGGGATCGTGGCCCCAGCATTTT; CDR3: CASSYRGSWPQHF
J: TRBJ1-3; D: .; size: .; V: TRBV6-5; DNA: TGTGCCAGTGCCCTGCCAGATGGAATGAACACCATATATTTT; CDR3: CASALPDGMNTIYF
J: TRBJ2-5; D: .; size: .; V: TRBV29-1; DNA: TGCAGCGTTGTCCGATCCGCCTCAGAGACCCAGTACTTC; CDR3: CSVVRSASETQYF
J: TRBJ2-7; D: .; size: .; V: TRBV7-8; DNA: TGTGCCAGCAGCTTAACTTTCGGGACTCTAGGAAGATACGAGCAGTACTTC; CDR3: CASSLTFGTLGRYEQYF
J: TRBJ1-1; D: .; size: .; V: TRBV12-3/TRBV12-4; DNA: TGTGCCAGCAAGGACAACACTGAAGCTTTCTTT; CDR3: CASKDNTEAFF
J: TRBJ1-6; D: .; size: .; V: TRBV4-3; DNA: TGCGCCAGCAGCCAAGAACCCCAGGGGAGGGGTAATTCACCCCTCCACTTT; CDR3: CASSQEPQGRGNSPLHF
J: TRBJ1-2; D: TRBD1; size: .; V: TRBV6-5; DNA: TGTGCCAGCAGAGCCGGGACAGGGGGCGTAGGTGGCTACACCTTC; CDR3: CASRAGTGGVGGYTF
J: TRBJ1-2; D: .; size: .; V: TRBV5-1; DNA: TGCGCCAGCAGCTTGGCCGCCCAAGATGGCTACACCTTC; CDR3: CASSLAAQDGYTF
J: TRBJ1-1; D: .; size: .; V: TRBV10-3; DNA: TGTGCCATTCGCTGGAACACTGAAGCTTTCTTT; CDR3: CAIRWNTEAFF
J: TRBJ1-1; D: .; size: .; V: TRBV7-9; DNA: TGTGCCAGCATCCAAGACAGGCTGAACACTGAAGCTTTCTTT; CDR3: CASIQDRLNTEAFF
J: TRBJ2-1; D: .; size: few; V: TRBV19; DNA: TGTGCCAGTAGTATGCGAGGGTCCTACAATGAGCAGTTCTTC; CDR3: CASSMRGSYNEQFF
J: TRBJ1-1; D: TRBD1; size: .; V: TRBV7-9; DNA: TGTGCCGGCACCCCGGGACAGCGCATGAACACTGAAGCTTTCTTT; CDR3: CAGTPGQRMNTEAFF
J: TRBJ1-3; D: TRBD1; size: .; V: TRBV6-5; DNA: TGTGCCAGCAGTTACTCTGACAGGGGGCGATACACCATATATTTT; CDR3: CASSYSDRGRYTIYF
J: TRBJ2-2; D: .; size: .; V: TRBV10-3; DNA: TGTGCCATCAGTGAGTCGGTCAGCACCGGGGAGCTGTTTTTT; CDR3: CAISESVSTGELFF